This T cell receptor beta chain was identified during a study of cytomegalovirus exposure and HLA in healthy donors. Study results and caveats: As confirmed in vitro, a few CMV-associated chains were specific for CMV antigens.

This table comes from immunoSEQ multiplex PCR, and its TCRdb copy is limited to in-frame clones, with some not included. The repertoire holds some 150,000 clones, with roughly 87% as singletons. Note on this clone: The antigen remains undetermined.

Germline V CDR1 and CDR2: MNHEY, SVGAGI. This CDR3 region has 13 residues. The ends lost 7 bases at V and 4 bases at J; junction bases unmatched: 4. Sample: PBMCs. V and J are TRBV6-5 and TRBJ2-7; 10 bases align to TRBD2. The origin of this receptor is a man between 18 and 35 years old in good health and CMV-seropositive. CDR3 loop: CASTERGGYEQYF. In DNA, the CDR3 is TGTGCCAGCACCGAGCGGGGGGGTTACGAGCAGTACTTC.